This entry lists 9 T cell receptor beta chains sequenced from one sample in a study of blood T cell repertoires in COVID-19. Clones were read by immunoSEQ multiplex PCR, and TCRdb kept only the in-frame ones, dropping some. The table records fewer than 120,000 clones, approximately 65% of them present only once. The sequencing sample was made of peripheral blood. The source is a woman aged 55-70 years with acute or convalescent COVID-19.

The V gene is TRBV29-1, the J gene TRBJ2-5, with D tentatively TRBD1 (6 bases). The ends were cut back, 6 bases at V and 5 bases at J, with 16 bases in the middle. Per the germline V gene, CDR1 is SQVTM and CDR2 is ANQGSEA. The CDR3 is made up of 13 amino acids. The CDR3 nucleotides are TGCAGCGTCAACACAGGGTCTGGGGAGACCCAGTACTTC. Protein product: CSVNTGSGETQYF. Full variable domain (remainder filled in from reference TRBV29-1 and TRBJ2-5): SAVISQKPSRDICQRGTSLTIQCQVDSQVTMMFWYRQQPGQSLTLIATANQGSEATYESGFVIDKFPISRPNLTFSTLTVSNMSPEDSSIYLCSVNTGSGETQYFGPGTRLLVL.

With regard to this clone: This sample includes further DNA sequences coding for the same CDR3. The chain combines TRBV30 with TRBJ1-5; D uncertain. The V gene lost 1 base and the J gene lost 4 bases, with 11 bases spanning the gap. The germline V gene encodes CDR1 GTSNPN and CDR2 SVGIG (reference sequence). CDR3 size: 14 residues. CDR3 sequence (DNA): TGTGCCTGGAGTGGAGGACTTGGGAATCAGCCCCAGCATTTT. This encodes CAWSGGLGNQPQHF.

The chain is built from TRBV7-2 and TRBJ1-1; D is possibly TRBD1 (6 bases). The CDR3 contains 14 residues. Trimming pared 5 bases from V and 7 bases from J, leaving 17 bases between. CDR1 and CDR2 (germline): SGHTA, FQGNSA. CDR3 sequence: CASSLGVTGIEAFF. CDR3 coding DNA: TGTGCCAGCAGCCTAGGGGTTACAGGGATTGAAGCTTTCTTT.

The genes are TRBV5-6 and TRBJ1-2; the D gene is possibly TRBD1 (5 bases). The germline V gene encodes CDR1 SGHDT and CDR2 YYEEEE. Trimming removed 1 base at V and 2 bases at J, with 15 bases between. The CDR3 consists of 16 residues. The CDR3 loop is CASSLFFSRANYGYTF. The CDR3 DNA follows: TGTGCCAGCAGCTTGTTTTTTTCCAGGGCAAACTATGGCTACACCTTC.

This chain joins TRBV4-3 and TRBJ1-1; the D is unclear. V dropped 3 bases and J dropped 5 bases, with 7 bases sitting between them. Per the germline V gene, CDR1 is LGHNA and CDR2 is YSLEER. This CDR3 contains 12 residues. The CDR3 region is CASSHERTEAFF. The CDR3 nucleotides read TGCGCCAGCAGCCACGAGAGAACTGAAGCTTTCTTT.

In this sample, this clone turned up a few times. Different DNA sequences within this sample yield the same CDR3. The chain recombines TRBV10-3 with TRBJ2-5; no reliable D call. V was clipped by 0 bases and J by 4 bases, with 6 bases between them. This CDR3 is 13 amino acids long. From germline, CDR1 is ENHRY and CDR2 SYGVKD. CDR3 DNA: TGTGCCATCAGTGAGTCCCCAGGAGAGACCCAGTACTTC. Its translation is CAISESPGETQYF.

The gene calls are TRBV6-5 and TRBJ1-2, with D possibly being TRBD1 (6 bases). The CDR3 has 15 amino acids. Germline CDR1 MNHEY, CDR2 SVGAGI. Trimming left V 5 bases short and J 2 bases short, with 15 bases between. The CDR3 reads CASSLGGQPNYGYTF. Here the CDR3 DNA reads TGTGCCAGCAGTCTGGGCGGACAGCCCAACTATGGCTACACCTTC.

In this sample, this clone turned up a few times. The rearrangement joins TRBV19 to TRBJ1-2, with TRBD1 matching 7 bases. V lost 6 bases to trimming and J lost 7 bases; unmatched junction nucleotides: 8. The CDR3 loop spans 13 amino acids. Germline V gives CDR1 LNHDA, CDR2 SQIVND (reference sequence). The CDR3 sequence: CASSKQGKSGYTF. The CDR3 DNA reads TGTGCCAGTAGCAAACAGGGGAAATCTGGCTACACCTTC.

This rearrangement joins TRBV10-3 to TRBJ1-2, with 9 bases matching TRBD1. The germline V gene has CDR1 ENHRY and CDR2 SYGVKD. J lost 10 bases, V lost 2 bases, and 17 bases had no gene match. The CDR3 totals 17 residues. The CDR3 sequence is CAISEAGTGKRLRDYTF. DNA of the CDR3: TGTGCCATCAGTGAGGCCGGGACAGGGAAGAGGTTGAGGGACTACACCTTC.